Here is one T cell receptor beta chain with its context. Trimming at V came to 5 bases and at J to 8 bases, leaving 8 bases not matched to a gene. CDR1 and CDR2 from the germline V gene are SGHTA and FQGNSA. The CDR3 is made up of 15 amino acids. TCRdb's table, derived via immunoSEQ multiplex PCR, lists solely in-frame clones and lacks some. The top ten hold around 2.8% of the sample, which has about 62,000 clones, approximately 92% seen once. The data were taken from a study of T cell changes during pregnancy in multiple sclerosis. The chain links TRBV7-2 to TRBJ2-1; 11 bases are a match to TRBD2. This TCR derives from a female donor in good health, enrolled as a control in a pregnancy study. The source was peripheral blood, collected in the second trimester of pregnancy. CDR3 nucleotides: TGTGCCAGCAGCACTCGGACTAGCGGGCGGGATGAGCAGTTCTTC. Translated, it gives CASSTRTSGRDEQFF.